What follows are 21 T cell receptor beta chains derived from one specimen sequenced in a study of cytomegalovirus exposure and HLA in healthy donors. The data were produced by immunoSEQ multiplex PCR, yet TCRdb's version contains in-frame clones alone and is incomplete. The repertoire holds some 250,000 clones, with almost 90% as singletons. The sequenced sample was PBMCs. These receptors were obtained from a woman aged 18 to 35 in good health and CMV-seronegative.

The chain has TRBV15 and TRBJ1-6, with D possibly matching TRBD1 (6 bases). The CDR3 runs 15 residues. The V end was cut by 0 bases, the J end by 10 bases, with 13 bases between. Germline V gene data show CDR1 as LNHNV and CDR2 as YYDKDF (reference sequence). CDR3 DNA: TGTGCCACCAGCAGAGATGGGCAGGGGCTCTCACCCCTCCACTTT. Protein sequence: CATSRDGQGLSPLHF.

V and J are TRBV5-4 and TRBJ2-2, with 8 bases that match TRBD1. V was pared by 6 bases and J by 6 bases, with 16 bases of the junction left unmatched. This CDR3 region has 17 residues. Per germline, CDR1 SGHNT and CDR2 YYREEE (reference sequence). This CDR3 is CASMPSVGTGPPGELFF. The DNA for the CDR3 is TGTGCCAGCATGCCCTCTGTGGGGACAGGACCCCCCGGGGAGCTGTTTTTT.

This chain joins TRBV9 and TRBJ1-2; tentative D call: TRBD1 (6 bases). The CDR3 is made up of 12 amino acids. The V gene lost 3 bases and the J gene lost 8 bases, with 11 bases spanning the gap. CDR1 and CDR2 from the germline V gene are SGDLS and YYNGEE. As DNA, the CDR3 is TGTGCCAGCAGCGCCAGGGGCGGGGGCTACACCTTC. Translating it yields CASSARGGGYTF.

The rearrangement links TRBV21-1 to TRBJ2-3; the table gives TRBD1 as D, unverified against the DNA. TRBV21-1 is a documented pseudogene. There are 15 residues in the CDR3. This CDR3 reads CASSKAWTGKDTQYF. The CDR3 coding sequence is TGTGCCAGCAGCAAAGCTTGGACAGGGAAGGATACGCAGTATTTT.

The chain links TRBV14 to TRBJ2-7; 8 bases are shared with TRBD1. The CDR3 has 15 amino acids. V lost 2 bases and J lost 2; bases outside the gene matches: 5. Germline V gene sequence: CDR1 SGHDN, CDR2 FVKESK. CDR3 nucleotide sequence: TGTGCCAGCAGCCAAACCGGGACAGGTACCTACGAGCAGTACTTC. Its translation: CASSQTGTGTYEQYF.

The chain employs TRBV12-2 and TRBJ1-5. TRBV12-2 is flagged as a pseudogene. CDR3 size: 13 residues. In DNA, the CDR3 is TGTGCAAGTCGCCTCGGAGACAATCAGCCCCAGCATTTT. Its translation is CASRLGDNQPQHF.

The chain has TRBV15 and TRBJ2-4; possibly TRBD1 for D (6 bases). The ends were cut back, 2 bases at V and 5 bases at J, with 13 bases in the middle. The length of the CDR3 is 15 residues. Germline CDR1 LNHNV, CDR2 YYDKDF (reference sequence). The CDR3 region has the DNA TGTGCCACCAGCAGACTTACAGGGTACGAAAACATTCAGTACTTC. Residues: CATSRLTGYENIQYF.

V usage is TRBV6-5 and J usage is TRBJ1-4; the match to TRBD1 covers 7 bases. This CDR3 comprises 13 residues. V gave up 5 bases and J gave up 6 bases; unmatched junction bases: 3. Germline V CDR1 and CDR2: MNHEY, SVGAGI. The CDR3 reads CASSGQEYEKLFF. The CDR3 DNA reads as TGTGCCAGCAGTGGACAGGAGTATGAAAAACTGTTTTTT.

This clone was seen just once. The genes are TRBV28 and TRBJ2-4; tentatively, D is TRBD2 (5 bases). V lost 5 bases to trimming and J lost 0 bases, with 20 bases between them. The CDR3 consists of 18 residues. Looked up from germline, CDR1 is MDHEN and CDR2 is SYDVKM. CDR3 sequence: CASSPSVRVLIAKNIQYF. CDR3 sequence (DNA): TGTGCCAGCAGTCCTTCTGTGAGGGTCCTAATAGCCAAAAACATTCAGTACTTC.

The CDR3: CASSVVDGVIYNEQFF. DNA for the CDR3: TGTGCCAGCAGCGTAGTCGACGGGGTTATCTACAATGAGCAGTTCTTC. The chain combines TRBV9 with TRBJ2-1; D perhaps matches TRBD2 (5 bases). The V end lost 0 bases, the J end lost 3 bases, and 13 bases lay between the germline ends. This CDR3 is built from 16 residues. Germline CDR1 is SGDLS and CDR2 is YYNGEE.

The gene calls are TRBV20-1 and TRBJ1-2; 7 bases agree with TRBD1. CDR3 length equals 11 residues. Germline V gene sequence: CDR1 DFQATT, CDR2 SNEGSKA (reference sequence). V trimming: 2 bases; J trimming: 6 bases; junction bases outside the gene matches: 0. CDR3 coding DNA: TGCAGTGCTAGACAGGGGGATGGCTACACCTTC. Translated, it gives CSARQGDGYTF.

This sequence joins TRBV28 and TRBJ2-3, with 13 bases lining up with TRBD2. V gave up 6 bases and J gave up 1 base; unmatched junction bases: 1. This CDR3 comprises 15 residues. Germline V lookup: CDR1 MDHEN, CDR2 SYDVKM. CDR3 residues: CASRGTSGGTDTQYF. The CDR3 DNA follows: TGTGCCAGCAGGGGGACTAGCGGGGGCACAGATACGCAGTATTTT.

This clone was counted once. The rearrangement joins TRBV29-1 to TRBJ1-1; 7 positions agree with TRBD1. Trimming cost V 4 bases and J 7 bases; bases outside gene matches: 9. Germline assignment: CDR1 SQVTM and CDR2 ANQGSEA. The CDR3 covers 13 residues. DNA of the CDR3: TGCAGCGTTGCCGGGACAGAGGGGGTTGAAGCTTTCTTT. As protein: CSVAGTEGVEAFF.

The chain links TRBV9 to TRBJ2-1; D is unresolved. CDR1 SGDLS and CDR2 YYNGEE come from the germline V gene. This CDR3 is built from 14 residues. V was clipped by 0 bases and J by 5 bases, with 9 bases between them. The CDR3 DNA follows: TGTGCCAGCAGCGTAGGGGCGTCTGACAATGAGCAGTTCTTC. It translates to CASSVGASDNEQFF. The variable domain in full, with the rest retrieved from reference TRBV9 and TRBJ2-1, is DSGVTQTPKHLITATGQRVTLRCSPRSGDLSVYWYQQSLDQGLQFLIQYYNGEERAKGNILERFSAQQFPDLHSELNLSSLELGDSALYFCASSVGASDNEQFFGPGTRLTVL.

The genes are TRBV2 and TRBJ2-1; D possibly corresponds to TRBD1 (8 bases). The CDR3 runs 15 residues. The germline V gene has CDR1 SNHLY and CDR2 FYNNEI. With 3 bases removed from V and 12 bases from J, the gap between germline ends came to 21 bases. The CDR3 DNA sequence: TGTGCCAGCAGTGATAGCCAGGGGGCTGTAGCGGGGCAGTTCTTC. As protein: CASSDSQGAVAGQFF.

This chain connects TRBV20-1 to TRBJ2-7; no definite D call. Trimming left V 6 bases short and J 1 base short, with 4 bases between. Germline V gives CDR1 DFQATT, CDR2 SNEGSKA (reference sequence). The CDR3 runs 10 residues. The CDR3 DNA sequence: TGCAGTGCCCCATCCTACGAGCAGTACTTC. Its translation is CSAPSYEQYF.

This chain joins TRBV28 and TRBJ2-5; TRBD1 matches 8 bases. The CDR3 covers 15 residues. CDR1 MDHEN and CDR2 SYDVKM come from the germline V gene. The J segment lost 6 bases and the V segment lost 7 bases, leaving 13 bases of the junction unmatched. CDR3 nucleotides: TGTGCCAGCAAAAGCTCGCAGGGGGCAAGGAAGACCCAGTACTTC. It yields the protein CASKSSQGARKTQYF.

The rearrangement links TRBV11-2 to TRBJ1-2; 10 bases match TRBD1. Trimming cost V 0 bases and J 4 bases; bases outside gene matches: 5. This CDR3 comprises 16 residues. From germline, CDR1 is SGHAT and CDR2 FQNNGV. The CDR3 nucleotides read TGTGCCAGCAGCTTAGATAGGCGGACAGGGGGCTATGGCTACACCTTC. Protein sequence: CASSLDRRTGGYGYTF.

V and J are TRBV19 and TRBJ1-2, with D tentatively TRBD1 (5 bases). Trimming shortened V by 7 bases and J by 7 bases, and 31 bases separated the two germline ends. Germline V gene lookup returns CDR1 LNHDA and CDR2 SQIVND (reference sequence). The CDR3 is made up of 18 amino acids. CDR3 nucleotide sequence: TGTGCCAGTATCCTCCCGAAGGATCCGGGGGTAACCTTCGGTGGCTACACCTTC. As protein: CASILPKDPGVTFGGYTF.

The DNA of the CDR3 is TGTGCCAGCAGCCCCCTCGGTGGTGCCAGACCAGGGGAGACCCAGTACTTC. Its translation is CASSPLGGARPGETQYF. The chain recombines TRBV7-9 with TRBJ2-5; a weak D match, TRBD1 (5 bases). Germline-derived CDR1 and CDR2 are SEHNR and FQNEAQ (reference sequence). The CDR3 is made up of 17 amino acids. Trimming took 5 bases from V and 5 from J, leaving 24 bases between them.

This clone was seen a single time. This chain connects TRBV6-1 to TRBJ1-6; no clear D. The V gene's germline CDR1 is MNHNS and CDR2 SASEGT. Trimming took 6 bases from V and 8 from J, leaving 14 bases between them. CDR3 size: 14 residues. CDR3 region: CASRLGVFDSPLHF. Here the CDR3 DNA reads TGTGCCAGCAGACTCGGGGTGTTTGATTCACCCCTCCACTTT.